Following are 25 T cell receptor beta chains from one sample sequenced in a study of human T cells and chemical hapten exposure. Time point in this sample: patch test 3, about 24 weeks after DPC sensitization. Regarding treatment: therapeutic diphenylcyclopropenone sensitization with weekly scalp DPC. Total RNA extraction was carried out from unfractionated whole blood. Via MiXCR, TCRdb re-called the RACE reads, giving one row per CDR3 protein. The sample records around 40,000 distinct CDR3 sequences, 12% being singletons. The input for sequencing was whole blood, taken in connection with sensitization to the hapten diphenylcyclopropenone (DPC). The receptor source for this set is a woman aged 40-49 years with alopecia areata. Some clones in this sample may be carry-over from other donors' samples.

J is TRBJ1-2 and V is TRBV7-2; D is unclear. The CDR3 extends over 13 amino acids. Germline CDR1 and CDR2: SGHTA and FQGNSA. Trimming stripped 6 bases from V and 4 bases from J, with 12 bases between. Here the CDR3 DNA reads TGTGCCAGCAGGGGGAGGGAGCTCTATGGCTACACCTTC. Translation: CASRGRELYGYTF.

There are many counts of this clonotype. This chain uses TRBV28 with TRBJ1-1, with D tentatively TRBD1 (5 bases). Between the trimmed V and J ends, which lost 4 bases and 1 base, there was a span of 10 bases. This CDR3 is built from 14 residues. Germline V lookup: CDR1 MDHEN, CDR2 SYDVKM. CDR3 DNA sequence: TGTGCCAGCAGTTCCGGCCAGGGGAACACTGAAGCTTTCTTT. Its translation: CASSSGQGNTEAFF. Looking up the rest from reference TRBV28 and TRBJ1-1 gives the full variable domain: DVKVTQSSRYLVKRTGEKVFLECVQDMDHENMFWYRQDPGLGLRLIYFSYDVKMKEKGDIPEGYSVSREKKERFSLILESASTNQTSMYLCASSSGQGNTEAFFGQGTRLTVV.

This clonotype was observed a few times. This sequence joins TRBV7-2 and TRBJ1-2; no clear D. CDR3 length: 14 residues. Trimming left V 5 bases short and J 4 bases short, with 14 bases between. Looked up from germline, CDR1 is SGHTA and CDR2 is FQGNSA. The CDR3 sequence: CASSPRAIRYGYTF. The CDR3 region has the DNA TGTGCCAGCAGCCCCCGGGCCATCCGCTATGGCTACACCTTC. Based on the CDR3 plus reference TRBV7-2 and TRBJ1-2, the full variable domain is GAGVSQSPSNKVTEKGKDVELRCDPISGHTALYWYRQSLGQGLEFLIYFQGNSAPDKSGLPSDRFSAERTGGSVSTLTIQRTQQEDSAVYLCASSPRAIRYGYTFGSGTRLTVV.

This clonotype was counted between two and nine times. The CDR3 DNA sequence: TGCGCCAGCAGCACCCAGCTAGCGGGAGTCTCCGGGGAGCTGTTTTTT. It encodes CASSTQLAGVSGELFF. This chain links TRBV4-1 with TRBJ2-2; 10 nucleotides line up with TRBD2. J lost 6 bases, V lost 5 bases, and 9 bases had no gene match. The CDR3 spans 16 residues. Germline V gives CDR1 MGHRA, CDR2 YSYEKL.

Many counts were recorded for this clonotype. The chain recombines TRBV5-6 with TRBJ2-1, with D perhaps being TRBD1 or TRBD2 (5 bases each). This CDR3 region has 13 residues. Looked up from germline, CDR1 is SGHDT and CDR2 is YYEEEE. Trimming took off 0 bases at V and 8 bases at J, with 9 bases between the two ends. The CDR3 DNA reads TGTGCCAGCAGCTTGGTCGGGGCTGATGAGCAGTTCTTC. The encoded protein is CASSLVGADEQFF. Combining the CDR3 with reference TRBV5-6 and TRBJ2-1 gives the whole variable domain DAGVTQSPTHLIKTRGQQVTLRCSPKSGHDTVSWYQQALGQGPQFIFQYYEEEERQRGNFPDRFSGHQFPNYSSELNVNALLLGDSALYLCASSLVGADEQFFGPGTRLTVL.

V usage is TRBV7-3 and J usage is TRBJ2-1, with a weak D call TRBD2 (6 bases). The V end lost 5 bases, the J end lost 1 base, and 9 bases lay between the germline ends. In germline, CDR1 is SGHTA, CDR2 FQGTGA. The CDR3 consists of 14 residues. The CDR3 loop reads CASSLDYSYNEQFF. CDR3 bases: TGTGCCAGCAGCCTGGACTATTCCTACAATGAGCAGTTCTTC.

This rearrangement joins TRBV5-1 to TRBJ2-3, with 8 bases lining up with TRBD1. This CDR3 has 15 amino acids. V shed 3 bases and J 3 bases; nucleotides not matched to a gene: 6. From germline, CDR1 is SGHRS and CDR2 YFSETQ. The CDR3 DNA reads as TGCGCCAGCAGCTCCGGACAGGGTGGGACAGATACGCAGTATTTT. Amino acids: CASSSGQGGTDTQYF.

The chain carries TRBV29-1 and TRBJ2-1, with 9 nucleotides matching TRBD1. V gave up 6 bases and J gave up 7 bases; unmatched junction bases: 4. CDR3 length: 12 amino acids. Per the germline V gene, CDR1 is SQVTM and CDR2 is ANQGSEA. CDR3 sequence reads: CSVQGQGNEQFF. The DNA for the CDR3 is TGCAGCGTCCAGGGACAGGGAAATGAGCAGTTCTTC.

The genes are TRBV4-3 and TRBJ2-1, with 8 nucleotides matching TRBD2. V was clipped by 0 bases and J by 4 bases; unmatched bases: 2. This CDR3 is 15 amino acids long. The germline CDR1 and CDR2 sequences are LGHNA and YSLEER. This CDR3 is CASSQEGGGYNEQFF. CDR3 sequence (DNA): TGCGCCAGCAGCCAAGAAGGCGGGGGGTACAATGAGCAGTTCTTC.

CDR3: CASSGQVSSSNYGYTF. Here the CDR3 DNA reads TGTGCCAGCAGTGGACAGGTATCATCCTCAAACTATGGCTACACCTTC. The chain employs TRBV6-1 and TRBJ1-2; weak D call: TRBD1 (6 bases). The V gene lost 4 bases and the J gene lost 2 bases, with 17 bases spanning the gap. Germline CDR1 MNHNS, CDR2 SASEGT. The CDR3 contains 16 residues.

This clonotype was seen more than once but under ten times. This rearrangement joins TRBV5-5 to TRBJ1-1; D call uncertain. Germline assignment: CDR1 SGHKS and CDR2 YYEKEE (reference sequence). This CDR3 contains 15 residues. V was cut by 2 bases and J by 0 bases, with 11 bases left in between. The CDR3 DNA is TGTGCCAGCAGCTTTAGGCGGCTTATGAACACTGAAGCTTTCTTT. As protein: CASSFRRLMNTEAFF. Variable domain in full (rest from reference TRBV5-5 and TRBJ1-1): DAGVTQSPTHLIKTRGQQVTLRCSPISGHKSVSWYQQVLGQGPQFIFQYYEKEERGRGNFPDRFSARQFPNYSSELNVNALLLGDSALYLCASSFRRLMNTEAFFGQGTRLTVV.

This clonotype was seen many times. The chain recombines TRBV20-1 with TRBJ2-7; D remains ambiguous. The CDR3 loop spans 14 amino acids. Germline loops: CDR1 DFQATT, CDR2 SNEGSKA (reference sequence). V lost 0 bases, J lost 3 bases, and 12 bases lay in between. In DNA form, the CDR3 reads TGCAGTGCTAGAGATCCTACAACTTACTACGAGCAGTACTTC. This translates into CSARDPTTYYEQYF.

In its sample, this clonotype was seen many times. The chain uses TRBV4-1 and TRBJ1-5; D perhaps matches TRBD1 (5 bases). CDR1 is MGHRA and CDR2 is YSYEKL in the germline V gene. The CDR3 is made up of 14 amino acids. The V end was cut by 8 bases, the J end by 6 bases, with 17 bases between. The CDR3 reads CASLVWGVGQPQHF. The CDR3, as DNA: TGCGCCAGCTTAGTGTGGGGGGTCGGTCAGCCCCAGCATTTT.

This clonotype was counted between two and nine times. The V and J genes are TRBV7-6 and TRBJ2-7; 7 bases are a match to TRBD2. The CDR3 totals 15 residues. Germline V gene sequence: CDR1 SGHVS, CDR2 FNYEAQ. Trimming took 0 bases from V and 3 from J; bases not matched to a gene: 5. The CDR3, as DNA: TGTGCCAGCAGCTTAGCCGGGACTATCGGCTACGAGCAGTACTTC. Translated: CASSLAGTIGYEQYF. Variable domain in full (rest from reference TRBV7-6 and TRBJ2-7): GAGVSQSPRYKVTKRGQDVALRCDPISGHVSLYWYRQALGQGPEFLTYFNYEAQQDKSGLPNDRFSAERPEGSISTLTIQRTEQRDSAMYRCASSLAGTIGYEQYFGPGTRLTVT.

This clonotype was recorded at least ten times. The CDR3 bases are TGTGCCAGCAGTTACCCGACAGGCCGTGGTGAAGCTTTCTTT. This translates into CASSYPTGRGEAFF. The rearrangement uses TRBV6-2 or TRBV6-3 and TRBJ1-1, with D tentatively TRBD1 (6 bases). Germline lookup yields CDR1 MNHEY and CDR2 SVGEGT. The CDR3 runs to 14 residues. V lost 2 bases and J lost 7, with 14 bases in between.

This clonotype was counted at least ten times. The chain employs TRBV7-9 and TRBJ2-3, with 7 positions matching TRBD1. J was trimmed by 4 bases and V by 4 bases; bases with no gene match: 11. The CDR3 is made up of 16 amino acids. From germline, CDR1 is SEHNR and CDR2 FQNEAQ (reference sequence). This CDR3 is CASSSRGLVYSDTQYF. For the CDR3, the DNA is TGTGCCAGCAGCTCGAGGGGGCTGGTGTATTCAGATACGCAGTATTTT.

This clonotype was detected only a few times. The chain links TRBV29-1 to TRBJ2-1; 8 nucleotides align to TRBD1. The J segment lost 2 bases and the V segment lost 6 bases, leaving 6 bases of the junction unmatched. The CDR3 is 14 amino acids. Per the germline V gene, CDR1 is SQVTM and CDR2 is ANQGSEA. The CDR3 protein is CSVGTGGTYNEQFF. The CDR3 DNA follows: TGCAGCGTCGGAACAGGGGGTACCTACAATGAGCAGTTCTTC.

This clonotype was seen ten or more times. This chain uses TRBV2 with TRBJ2-1; D not certain. Germline V gives CDR1 SNHLY, CDR2 FYNNEI. V was pared by 7 bases and J by 6 bases, with 13 bases between. The CDR3 consists of 13 residues. The CDR3 here is CASTGPMSNEQFF. The DNA for the CDR3 is TGTGCCAGCACCGGGCCCATGTCCAATGAGCAGTTCTTC.

This chain links TRBV7-3 with TRBJ1-1; TRBD1 is a possible D gene (5 bases). Trimming removed 1 base at V and 11 bases at J, with 14 bases between. Germline V CDR1 and CDR2: SGHTA, FQGTGA. The CDR3 is 13 amino acids. In DNA form, the CDR3 reads TGTGCCAGCAGCTTAAACCCGGGGGAGGCGGCTTTCTTT. Translated, it gives CASSLNPGEAAFF.

This clonotype was counted only a few times. The chain employs TRBV10-3 and TRBJ2-5, with D maybe TRBD1 (6 bases). Germline CDR1 and CDR2: ENHRY and SYGVKD. Trimming removed 4 bases from V and 9 bases from J, with 18 bases in between. The CDR3 contains 14 residues. The DNA of the CDR3 is TGTGCCATCAGTGGGACGGGACACCTTATGGCCCAGTACTTC. Translating gives CAISGTGHLMAQYF.

This clonotype came up many times. The CDR3 nucleotides read TGTGCCAGCAGCCCCGGCCGGGGGCCGTACAACAATGAGCAGTTCTTC. Translated: CASSPGRGPYNNEQFF. V is TRBV7-6 and J is TRBJ2-1; tentatively, D is TRBD1 or TRBD2 (6 bases each). Germline V gene lookup returns CDR1 SGHVS and CDR2 FNYEAQ. Trimming removed 5 bases from V and 5 bases from J, with 19 bases in between. This CDR3 spans 16 amino acids.

This clonotype was detected ten times or more. The V and J genes are TRBV10-3 and TRBJ2-7, with TRBD2 matching over 7 bases. The CDR3 spans 15 residues. Per germline, CDR1 ENHRY and CDR2 SYGVKD. Trimming removed 5 bases from V and 5 bases from J; junction bases left unmatched: 12. This CDR3 is CAISPQKRELHEQYF. CDR3 DNA: TGTGCCATCAGTCCCCAGAAGCGGGAACTCCACGAGCAGTACTTC.

The table lists this clonotype with a few counts. The chain recombines TRBV10-3 with TRBJ2-1; 14 bases map to TRBD2. The germline V gene encodes CDR1 ENHRY and CDR2 SYGVKD. This CDR3 is built from 14 residues. After removal of 7 bases from V and 7 bases from J, the junction contained 3 bases not matched to a gene. In nucleotides, the CDR3 is TGTGCCATCACCGGACTAGCGGGAGGAAATGAGCAGTTCTTC. It translates to CAITGLAGGNEQFF.

This clonotype was observed many times. This sequence joins TRBV7-7 and TRBJ2-1; TRBD2 aligns across 10 bases. V trimming: 5 bases; J trimming: 7 bases; junction bases outside the gene matches: 5. The CDR3 runs to 14 residues. CDR1 is SSHAT and CDR2 is FNYEAQ in the germline V gene (reference sequence). The CDR3 loop reads CASSTASGGNEQFF. The CDR3 DNA follows: TGTGCCAGCAGCACAGCTAGCGGGGGTAATGAGCAGTTCTTC. Filled out from reference TRBV7-7 and TRBJ2-1, the complete variable domain reads GAGVSQSPRYKVTKRGQDVTLRCDPISSHATLYWYQQALGQGPEFLTYFNYEAQPDKSGLPSDRFSAERPEGSISTLTIQRTEQRDSAMYRCASSTASGGNEQFFGPGTRLTVL.

Details on this clonotype: A much larger clonotype is one base distant, so this may be a read error. V gene TRBV27 combines with J gene TRBJ2-3, with a tentative D call TRBD2 (5 bases). The CDR3 runs 15 residues. Germline V gives CDR1 MNHEY, CDR2 SMNVEV (reference sequence). The CDR3 loop reads CVSSLLGMRADTQYF. The CDR3 region has the DNA TGTGTCAGCAGTTTACTAGGGATGAGGGCAGATACGCAGTATTTT.